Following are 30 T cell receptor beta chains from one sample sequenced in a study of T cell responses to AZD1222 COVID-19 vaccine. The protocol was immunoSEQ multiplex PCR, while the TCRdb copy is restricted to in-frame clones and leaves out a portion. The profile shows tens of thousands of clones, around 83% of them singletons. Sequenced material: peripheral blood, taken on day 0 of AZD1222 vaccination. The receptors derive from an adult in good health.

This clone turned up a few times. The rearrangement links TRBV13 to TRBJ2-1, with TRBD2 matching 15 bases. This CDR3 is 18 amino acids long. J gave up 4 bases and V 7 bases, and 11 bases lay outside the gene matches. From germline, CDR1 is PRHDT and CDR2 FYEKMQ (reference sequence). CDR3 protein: CASTAGLAGGFLYNEQFF. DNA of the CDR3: TGTGCCAGCACCGCCGGACTAGCGGGGGGGTTCTTATACAATGAGCAGTTCTTC.

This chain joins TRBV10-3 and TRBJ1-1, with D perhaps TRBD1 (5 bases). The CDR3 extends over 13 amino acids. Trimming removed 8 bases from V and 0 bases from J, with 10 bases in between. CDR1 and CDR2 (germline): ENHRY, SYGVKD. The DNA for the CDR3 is TGTGCCATCCGAAGGGGATTGAACACTGAAGCTTTCTTT. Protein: CAIRRGLNTEAFF.

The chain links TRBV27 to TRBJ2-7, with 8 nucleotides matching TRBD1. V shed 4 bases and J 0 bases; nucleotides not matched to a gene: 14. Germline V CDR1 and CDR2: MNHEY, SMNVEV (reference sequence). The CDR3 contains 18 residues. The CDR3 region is CASSSRTGLLLLSYEQYF. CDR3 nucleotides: TGTGCCAGCAGTTCACGGACAGGGTTGCTTTTACTCTCCTACGAGCAGTACTTC.

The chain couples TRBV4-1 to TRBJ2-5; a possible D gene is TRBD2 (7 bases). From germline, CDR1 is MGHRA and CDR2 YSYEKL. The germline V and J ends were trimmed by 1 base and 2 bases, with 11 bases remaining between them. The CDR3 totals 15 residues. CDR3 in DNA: TGCGCCAGCAGCCAAGTGAGGGGGGGACAAGAGACCCAGTACTTC. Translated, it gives CASSQVRGGQETQYF.

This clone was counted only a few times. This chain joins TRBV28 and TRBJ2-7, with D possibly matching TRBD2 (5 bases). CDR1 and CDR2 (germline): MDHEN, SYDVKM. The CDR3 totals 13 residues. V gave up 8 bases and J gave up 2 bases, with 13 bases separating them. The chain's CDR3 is CASDSPGTYEQYF. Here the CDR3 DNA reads TGTGCCAGCGACTCCCCGGGGACCTACGAGCAGTACTTC.

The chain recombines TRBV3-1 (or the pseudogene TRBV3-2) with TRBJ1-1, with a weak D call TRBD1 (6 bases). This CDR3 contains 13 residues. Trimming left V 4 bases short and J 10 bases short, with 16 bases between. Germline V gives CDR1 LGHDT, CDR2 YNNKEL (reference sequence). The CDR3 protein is CASSLQGGVGAFF. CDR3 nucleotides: TGTGCCAGCAGCCTACAGGGAGGGGTTGGAGCTTTCTTT.

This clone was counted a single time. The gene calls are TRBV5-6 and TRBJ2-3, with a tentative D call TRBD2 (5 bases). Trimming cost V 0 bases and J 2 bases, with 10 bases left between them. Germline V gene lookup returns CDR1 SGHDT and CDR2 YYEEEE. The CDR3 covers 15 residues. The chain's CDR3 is CASSLAIGNTDTQYF. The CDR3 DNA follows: TGTGCCAGCAGCTTGGCCATCGGGAACACAGATACGCAGTATTTT.

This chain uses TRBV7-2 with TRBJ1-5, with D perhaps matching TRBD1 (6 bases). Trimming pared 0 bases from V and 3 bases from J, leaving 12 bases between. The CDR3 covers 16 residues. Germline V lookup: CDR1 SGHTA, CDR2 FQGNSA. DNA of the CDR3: TGTGCCAGCAGCTTAGCGGGGGGCACTAACAATCAGCCCCAGCATTTT. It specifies CASSLAGGTNNQPQHF.

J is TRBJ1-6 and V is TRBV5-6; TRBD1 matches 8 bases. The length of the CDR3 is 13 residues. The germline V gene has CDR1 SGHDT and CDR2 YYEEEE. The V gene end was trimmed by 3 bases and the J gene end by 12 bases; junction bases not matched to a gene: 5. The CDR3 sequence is CASSSTGGIPLHF. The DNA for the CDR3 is TGTGCCAGCAGCTCAACAGGGGGAATACCCCTCCACTTT.

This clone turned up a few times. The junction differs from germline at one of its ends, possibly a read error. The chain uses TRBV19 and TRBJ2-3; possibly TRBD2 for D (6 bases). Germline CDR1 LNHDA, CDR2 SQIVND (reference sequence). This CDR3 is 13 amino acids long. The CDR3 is CASSIAHLTPGDF. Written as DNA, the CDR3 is TGTGCCAGTAGTATAGCCCACTTAACTCCGGGGGATTTT.

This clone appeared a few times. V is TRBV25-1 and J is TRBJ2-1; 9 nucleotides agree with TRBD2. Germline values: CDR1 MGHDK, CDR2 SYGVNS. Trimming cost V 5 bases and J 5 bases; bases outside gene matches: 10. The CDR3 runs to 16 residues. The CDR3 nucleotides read TGTGCCAGCAGTCTCAGAGGACTAGCGATAAACAATGAGCAGTTCTTC. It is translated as CASSLRGLAINNEQFF.

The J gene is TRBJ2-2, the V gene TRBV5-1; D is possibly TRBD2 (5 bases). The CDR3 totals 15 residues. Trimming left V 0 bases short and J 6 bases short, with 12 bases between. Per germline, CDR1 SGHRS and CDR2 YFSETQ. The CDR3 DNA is TGCGCCAGCAGCTTGGGACTACCACGGTCCGGGGAGCTGTTTTTT. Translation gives CASSLGLPRSGELFF.

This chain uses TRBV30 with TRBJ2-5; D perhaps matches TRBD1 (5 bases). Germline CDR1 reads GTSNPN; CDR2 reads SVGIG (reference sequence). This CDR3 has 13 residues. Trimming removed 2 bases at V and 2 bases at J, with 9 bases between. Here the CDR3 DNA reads TGTGCCTGGAGTCCAGGGCGGCAAGAGACCCAGTACTTC. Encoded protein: CAWSPGRQETQYF. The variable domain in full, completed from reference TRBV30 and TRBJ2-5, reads SQTIHQWPATLVQPVGSPLSLECTVEGTSNPNLYWYRQAAGRGLQLLFYSVGIGQISSEVPQNLSASRPQDRQFILSSKKLLLSDSGFYLCAWSPGRQETQYFGPGTRLLVL.

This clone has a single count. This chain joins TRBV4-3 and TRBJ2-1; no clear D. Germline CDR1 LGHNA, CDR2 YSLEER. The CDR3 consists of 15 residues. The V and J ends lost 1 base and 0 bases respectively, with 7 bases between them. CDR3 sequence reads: CASSQGTDSYNEQFF. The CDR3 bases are TGCGCCAGCAGCCAAGGGACGGACTCCTACAATGAGCAGTTCTTC.

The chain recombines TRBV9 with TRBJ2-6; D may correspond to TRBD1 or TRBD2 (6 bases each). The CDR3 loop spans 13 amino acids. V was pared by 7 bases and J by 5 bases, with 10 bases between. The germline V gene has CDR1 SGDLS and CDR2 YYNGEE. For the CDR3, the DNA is TGTGCCAGCGGCCGGGGGCGGGCCAACGTCCTGACTTTC. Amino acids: CASGRGRANVLTF.

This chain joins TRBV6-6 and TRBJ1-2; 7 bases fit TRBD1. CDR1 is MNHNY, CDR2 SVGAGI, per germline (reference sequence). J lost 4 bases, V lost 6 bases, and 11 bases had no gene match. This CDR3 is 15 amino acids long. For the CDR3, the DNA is TGTGCCAGCAGCTCCGGACAGGCCTTTGGCTATGGCTACACCTTC. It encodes CASSSGQAFGYGYTF.

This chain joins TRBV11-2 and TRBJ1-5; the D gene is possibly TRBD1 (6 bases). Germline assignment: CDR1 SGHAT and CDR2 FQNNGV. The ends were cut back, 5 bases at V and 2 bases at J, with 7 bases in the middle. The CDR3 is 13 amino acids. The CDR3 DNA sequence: TGTGCCAGCAGCCCAGGGGGCAATCAGCCCCAGCATTTT. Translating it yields CASSPGGNQPQHF.

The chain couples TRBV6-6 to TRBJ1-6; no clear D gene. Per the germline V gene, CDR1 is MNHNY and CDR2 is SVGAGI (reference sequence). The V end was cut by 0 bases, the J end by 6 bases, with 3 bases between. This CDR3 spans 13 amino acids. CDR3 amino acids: CASSYSGNSPLHF. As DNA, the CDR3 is TGTGCCAGCAGTTACTCGGGTAATTCACCCCTCCACTTT.

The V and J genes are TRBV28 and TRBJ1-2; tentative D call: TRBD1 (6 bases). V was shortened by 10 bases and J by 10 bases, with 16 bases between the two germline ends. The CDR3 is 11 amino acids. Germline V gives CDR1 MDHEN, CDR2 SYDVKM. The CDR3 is CAITSTGPYTF. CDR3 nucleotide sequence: TGTGCCATCACGTCGACAGGACCCTACACCTTC.

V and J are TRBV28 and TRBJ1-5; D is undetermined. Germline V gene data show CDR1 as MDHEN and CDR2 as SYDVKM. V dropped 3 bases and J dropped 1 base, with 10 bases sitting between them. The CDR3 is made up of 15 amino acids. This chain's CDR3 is CASSFGSWSNQPQHF. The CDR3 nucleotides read TGTGCCAGCAGTTTCGGGAGCTGGAGCAATCAGCCCCAGCATTTT.

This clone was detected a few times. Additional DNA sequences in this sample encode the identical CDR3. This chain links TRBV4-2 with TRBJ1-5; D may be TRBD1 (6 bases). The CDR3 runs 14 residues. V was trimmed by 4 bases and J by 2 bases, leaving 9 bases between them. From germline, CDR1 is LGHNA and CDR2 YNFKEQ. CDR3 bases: TGTGCCAGCAGCCTACGACAGGGCAATCAGCCCCAGCATTTT. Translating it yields CASSLRQGNQPQHF.

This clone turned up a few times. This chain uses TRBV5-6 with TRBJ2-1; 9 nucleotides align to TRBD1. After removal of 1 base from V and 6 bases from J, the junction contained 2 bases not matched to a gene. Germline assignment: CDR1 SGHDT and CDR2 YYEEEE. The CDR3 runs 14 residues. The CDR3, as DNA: TGTGCCAGCAGCTTGCGGACAGGGGTCAATGAGCAGTTCTTC. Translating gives CASSLRTGVNEQFF.

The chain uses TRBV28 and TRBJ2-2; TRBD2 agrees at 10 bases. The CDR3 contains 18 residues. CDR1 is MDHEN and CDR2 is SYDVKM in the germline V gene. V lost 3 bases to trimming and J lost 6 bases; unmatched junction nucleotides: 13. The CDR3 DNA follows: TGTGCCAGCAGTTTCTTCGGTGTAAGCGGGGGGGCGGCCGGGGAGCTGTTTTTT. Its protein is CASSFFGVSGGAAGELFF.

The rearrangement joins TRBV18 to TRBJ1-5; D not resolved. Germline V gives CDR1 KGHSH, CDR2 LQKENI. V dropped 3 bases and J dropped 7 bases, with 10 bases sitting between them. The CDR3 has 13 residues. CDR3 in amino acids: CASSPLGSQPQHF. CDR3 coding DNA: TGTGCCAGCTCACCCTTAGGATCCCAGCCCCAGCATTTT.

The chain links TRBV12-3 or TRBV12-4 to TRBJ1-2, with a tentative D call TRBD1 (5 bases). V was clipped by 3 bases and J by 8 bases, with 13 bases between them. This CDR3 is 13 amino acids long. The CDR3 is CASSFGGYGGYTF. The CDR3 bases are TGTGCCAGCAGTTTCGGGGGTTATGGAGGCTACACCTTC.

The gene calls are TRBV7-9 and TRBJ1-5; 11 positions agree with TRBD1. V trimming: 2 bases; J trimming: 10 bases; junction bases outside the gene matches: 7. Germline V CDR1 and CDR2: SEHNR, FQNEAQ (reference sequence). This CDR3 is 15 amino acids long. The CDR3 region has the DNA TGTGCCAGCAGCTTAACGGACAGGGGGCGGGGTCCCCAGCATTTT. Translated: CASSLTDRGRGPQHF.

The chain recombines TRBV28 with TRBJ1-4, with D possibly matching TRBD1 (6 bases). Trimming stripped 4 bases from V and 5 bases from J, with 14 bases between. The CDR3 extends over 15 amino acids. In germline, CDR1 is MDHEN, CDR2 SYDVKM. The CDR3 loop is CASSSLRTANEKLFF. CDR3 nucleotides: TGTGCCAGCAGTTCGCTTCGGACAGCGAATGAAAAACTGTTTTTT.

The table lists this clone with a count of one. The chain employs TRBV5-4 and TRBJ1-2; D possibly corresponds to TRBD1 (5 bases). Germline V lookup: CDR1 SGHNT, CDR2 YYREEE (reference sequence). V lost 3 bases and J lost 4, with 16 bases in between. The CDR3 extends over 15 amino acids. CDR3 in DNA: TGTGCCAGCAGCTCCAGGGAAGGGCGTAGCTATGGCTACACCTTC. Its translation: CASSSREGRSYGYTF.

The CDR3 loop is CASTSISSYEQYF. DNA of the CDR3: TGTGCCAGCACTTCCATTAGCTCCTACGAGCAGTACTTC. This rearrangement joins TRBV6-5 to TRBJ2-7; the D is unclear. Per the germline V gene, CDR1 is MNHEY and CDR2 is SVGAGI. V lost 7 bases to trimming and J lost 0 bases, with 10 bases between them. The CDR3 is 13 residues long.

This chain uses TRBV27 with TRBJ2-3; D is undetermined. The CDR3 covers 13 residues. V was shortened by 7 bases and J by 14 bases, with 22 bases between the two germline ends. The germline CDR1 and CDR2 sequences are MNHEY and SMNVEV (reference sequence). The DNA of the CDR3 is TGTGCCAGCATGTTGGGTGCCTCCCATAAGCGGTATTTT. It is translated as CASMLGASHKRYF.